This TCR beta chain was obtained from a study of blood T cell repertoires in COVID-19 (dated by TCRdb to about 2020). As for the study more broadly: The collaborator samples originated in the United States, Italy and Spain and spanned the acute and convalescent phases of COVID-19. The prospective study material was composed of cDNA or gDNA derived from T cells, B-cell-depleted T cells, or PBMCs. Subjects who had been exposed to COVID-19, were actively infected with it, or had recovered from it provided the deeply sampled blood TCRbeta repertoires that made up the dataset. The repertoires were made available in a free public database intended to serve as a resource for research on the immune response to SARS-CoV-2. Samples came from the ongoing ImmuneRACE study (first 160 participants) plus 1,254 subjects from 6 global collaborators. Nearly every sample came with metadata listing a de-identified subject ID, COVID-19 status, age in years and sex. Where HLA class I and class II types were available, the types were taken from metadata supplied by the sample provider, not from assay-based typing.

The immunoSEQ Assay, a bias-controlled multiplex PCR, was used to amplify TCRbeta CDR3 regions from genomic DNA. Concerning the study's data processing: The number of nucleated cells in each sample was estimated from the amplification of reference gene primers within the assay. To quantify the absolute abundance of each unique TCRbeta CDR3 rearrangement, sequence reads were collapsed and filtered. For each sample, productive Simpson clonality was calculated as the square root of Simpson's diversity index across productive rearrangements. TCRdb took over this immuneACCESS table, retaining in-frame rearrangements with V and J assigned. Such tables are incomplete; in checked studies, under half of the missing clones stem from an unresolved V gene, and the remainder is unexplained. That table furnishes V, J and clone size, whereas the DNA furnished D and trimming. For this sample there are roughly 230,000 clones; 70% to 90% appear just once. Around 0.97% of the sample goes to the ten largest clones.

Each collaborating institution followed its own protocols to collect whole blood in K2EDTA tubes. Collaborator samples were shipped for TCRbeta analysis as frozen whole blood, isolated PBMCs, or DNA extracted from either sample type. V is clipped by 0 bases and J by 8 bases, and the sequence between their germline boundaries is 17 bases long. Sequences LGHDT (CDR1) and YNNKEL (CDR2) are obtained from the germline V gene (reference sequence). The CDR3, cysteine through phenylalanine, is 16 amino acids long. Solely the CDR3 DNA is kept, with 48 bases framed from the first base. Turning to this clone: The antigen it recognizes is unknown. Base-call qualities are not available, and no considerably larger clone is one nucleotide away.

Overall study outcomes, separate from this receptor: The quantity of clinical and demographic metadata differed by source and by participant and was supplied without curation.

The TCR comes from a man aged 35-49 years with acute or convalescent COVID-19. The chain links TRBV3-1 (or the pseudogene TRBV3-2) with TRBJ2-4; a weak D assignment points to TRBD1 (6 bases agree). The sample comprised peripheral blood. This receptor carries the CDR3 CASSQEIRQAEDIQYF. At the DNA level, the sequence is TGTGCCAGCAGCCAAGAGATAAGACAGGCTGAGGACATTCAGTACTTC.